This TCR beta chain was sequenced in a study of cytomegalovirus exposure and HLA in healthy donors. Study-wide findings and caveats: A later analysis reportedly found fewer N-insertions in an Asian-associated ancestry cluster than the approximately 660-donor mean. More clonal expansion characterized HLA-associated TCR beta chains than equally common others in a later analysis. The study flagged 150 to 200 TCR beta chains as cytomegalovirus-associated.

With regard to this clone: Its antigen is unidentified.

Amplification used 60 Vbeta primers and 13 Jbeta primers. Assay: immunoSEQ multiplex PCR; the TCRdb copy retains only in-frame clones and omits some. This table has roughly 120,000 clones, 75% to 80% appearing once. At sampling all donors were nominally healthy, likely with unrecorded immune exposures. This clonotype was obtained from a woman in her thirties in good health and CMV-seronegative. The sample was PBMCs.

CDR3 DNA sequence: TGTGCCAGTAGTGGAACGGGACAGGGAACCTACGAGCAGTACTTC. It encodes CASSGTGQGTYEQYF. The rearrangement uses TRBV19 and TRBJ2-7; TRBD1 matches 9 bases. With V trimmed by 5 bases and J by 2 bases, 7 bases remained unmatched. The CDR3 contains 15 residues. Germline V CDR1 and CDR2: LNHDA, SQIVND (reference sequence).